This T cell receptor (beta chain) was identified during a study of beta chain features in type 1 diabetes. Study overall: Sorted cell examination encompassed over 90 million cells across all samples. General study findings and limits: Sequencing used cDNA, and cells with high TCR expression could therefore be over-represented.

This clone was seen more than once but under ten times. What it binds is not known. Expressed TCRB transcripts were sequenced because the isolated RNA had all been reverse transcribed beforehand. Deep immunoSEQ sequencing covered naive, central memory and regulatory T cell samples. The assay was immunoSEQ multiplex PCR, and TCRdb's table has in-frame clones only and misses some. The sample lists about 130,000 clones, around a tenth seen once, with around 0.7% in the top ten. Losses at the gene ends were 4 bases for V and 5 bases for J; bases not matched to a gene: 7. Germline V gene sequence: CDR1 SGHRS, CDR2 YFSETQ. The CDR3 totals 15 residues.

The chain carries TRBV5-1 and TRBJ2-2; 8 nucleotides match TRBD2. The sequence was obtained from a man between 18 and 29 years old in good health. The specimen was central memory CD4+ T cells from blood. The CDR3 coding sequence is TGCGCCAGCAGCGACGGGGGGGCGTATACCGGGGAGCTGTTTTTT. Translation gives CASSDGGAYTGELFF.